This T cell receptor (beta chain) emerged from a study of blood T cell repertoires in COVID-19. Study as a whole: The origin of the acute and convalescent COVID-19 samples was the United States, Italy and Spain. In each case, the material was cDNA or gDNA derived from T cells, B-cell-depleted T cells, or PBMCs.

Germline V gene lookup returns CDR1 MNHEY and CDR2 SMNVEV (reference sequence). V was clipped by 1 base and J by 0 bases; unmatched bases: 8. CDR3 length: 20 amino acids. In the original processing: Cell counts per sample came from amplifying reference gene primers. Sequencing was performed with immunoSEQ multiplex PCR; in TCRdb, only in-frame clones are kept and a portion is missing. V, J and clone size reflect that table, while D and trimming were determined from the DNA. This sample has 400,000 to 550,000 clones, with roughly 89% found just once. The sample consisted of peripheral blood. The sequence derives from a woman in her 30s with acute or convalescent COVID-19. V gene TRBV27 combines with J gene TRBJ1-6; 11 bases map to TRBD1. The CDR3, as DNA: TGTGCCAGCAGTTTATATCCCGGACAGGGGGCTTACTCCTATAATTCACCCCTCCACTTT. Residues: CASSLYPGQGAYSYNSPLHF.